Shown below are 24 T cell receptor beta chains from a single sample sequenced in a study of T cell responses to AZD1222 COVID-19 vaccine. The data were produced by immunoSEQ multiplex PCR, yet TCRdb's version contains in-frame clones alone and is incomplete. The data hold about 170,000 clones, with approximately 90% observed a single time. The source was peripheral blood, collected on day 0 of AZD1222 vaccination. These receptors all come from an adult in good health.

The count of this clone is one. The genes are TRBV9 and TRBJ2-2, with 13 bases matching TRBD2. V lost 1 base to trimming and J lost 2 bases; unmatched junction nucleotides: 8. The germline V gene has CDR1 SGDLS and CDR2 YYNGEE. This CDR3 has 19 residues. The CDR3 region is CASSVTWTSGGDNTGELFF. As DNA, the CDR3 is TGTGCCAGCAGCGTAACCTGGACTAGCGGGGGCGACAACACCGGGGAGCTGTTTTTT.

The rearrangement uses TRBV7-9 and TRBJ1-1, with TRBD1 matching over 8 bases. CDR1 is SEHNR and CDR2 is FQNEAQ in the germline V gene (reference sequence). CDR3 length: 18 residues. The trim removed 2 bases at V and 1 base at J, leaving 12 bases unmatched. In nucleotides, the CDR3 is TGTGCCAGCAGCTTATTGGGCAGGGGGCTAAGGTGGAACACTGAAGCTTTCTTT. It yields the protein CASSLLGRGLRWNTEAFF.

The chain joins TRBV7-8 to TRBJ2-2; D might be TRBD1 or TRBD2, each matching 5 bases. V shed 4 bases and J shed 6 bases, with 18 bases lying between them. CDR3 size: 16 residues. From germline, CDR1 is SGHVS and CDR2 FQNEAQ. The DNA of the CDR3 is TGTGCCAGCAGCTCCCAGAGGGCAGGGCAATCCGGGGAGCTGTTTTTT. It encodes CASSSQRAGQSGELFF.

The CDR3 DNA sequence: TGTGCCAGCAGCGTAGTTTCGTCCACTGAAGCTTTCTTT. Protein sequence: CASSVVSSTEAFF. The chain joins TRBV9 to TRBJ1-1; D is unclear. Germline loops: CDR1 SGDLS, CDR2 YYNGEE. Trimming cost V 0 bases and J 4 bases, with 7 bases left between them. This CDR3 is built from 13 residues.

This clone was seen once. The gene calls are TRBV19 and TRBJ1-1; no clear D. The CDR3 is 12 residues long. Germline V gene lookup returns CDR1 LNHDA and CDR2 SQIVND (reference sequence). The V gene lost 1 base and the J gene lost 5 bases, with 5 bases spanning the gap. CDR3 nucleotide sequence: TGTGCCAGTAGTATAGGGGCGACTGAAGCTTTCTTT. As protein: CASSIGATEAFF.

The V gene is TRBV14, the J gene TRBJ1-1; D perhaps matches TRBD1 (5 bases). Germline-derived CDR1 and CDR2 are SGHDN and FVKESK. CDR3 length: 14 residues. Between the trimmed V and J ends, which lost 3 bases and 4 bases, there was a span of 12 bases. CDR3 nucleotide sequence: TGTGCCAGCAGCCAGGCAAAGGGGTTCACTGAAGCTTTCTTT. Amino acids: CASSQAKGFTEAFF.

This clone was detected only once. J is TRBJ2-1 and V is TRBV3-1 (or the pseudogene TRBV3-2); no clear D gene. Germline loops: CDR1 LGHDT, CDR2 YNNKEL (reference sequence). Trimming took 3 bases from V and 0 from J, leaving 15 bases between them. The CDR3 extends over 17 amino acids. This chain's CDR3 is CASSQRMGPTSYNEQFF. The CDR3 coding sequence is TGTGCCAGCAGCCAGAGAATGGGTCCCACCTCCTACAATGAGCAGTTCTTC.

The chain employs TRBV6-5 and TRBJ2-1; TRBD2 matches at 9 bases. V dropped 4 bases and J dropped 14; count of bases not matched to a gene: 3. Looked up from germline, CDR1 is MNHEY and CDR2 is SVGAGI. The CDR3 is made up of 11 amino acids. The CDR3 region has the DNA TGTGCCAGCAGTTCCGCGGGGGGGGAGTTCTTC. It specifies CASSSAGGEFF.

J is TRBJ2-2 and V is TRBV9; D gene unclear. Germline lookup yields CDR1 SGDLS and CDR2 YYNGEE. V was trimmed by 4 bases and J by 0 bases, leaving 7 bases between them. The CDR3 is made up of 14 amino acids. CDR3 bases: TGTGCCAGCAGCCAAACATCGAACACCGGGGAGCTGTTTTTT. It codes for CASSQTSNTGELFF.

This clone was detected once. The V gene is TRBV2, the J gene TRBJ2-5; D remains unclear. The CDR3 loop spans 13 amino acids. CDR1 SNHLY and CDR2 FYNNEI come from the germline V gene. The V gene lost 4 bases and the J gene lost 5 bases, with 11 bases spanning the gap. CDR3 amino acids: CASSAPLGETQYF. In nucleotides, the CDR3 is TGTGCCAGCAGTGCTCCCCTAGGGGAGACCCAGTACTTC.

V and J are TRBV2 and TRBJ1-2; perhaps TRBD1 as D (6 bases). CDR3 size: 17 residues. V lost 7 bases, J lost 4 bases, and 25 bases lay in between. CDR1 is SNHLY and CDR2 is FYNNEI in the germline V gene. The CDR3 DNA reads TGTGCCAGCACCCTGGGGGGCCGCTCGGCTACTACCTATGGCTACACCTTC. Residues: CASTLGGRSATTYGYTF.

The DNA of the CDR3 is TGTGCCAGCAGCCAAGATAGCAGGGACCACGAGCAGTACTTC. The encoded protein is CASSQDSRDHEQYF. This chain connects TRBV3-1 (or the pseudogene TRBV3-2) to TRBJ2-7; D is perhaps TRBD1 or TRBD2 (5 bases each). V gave up 0 bases and J gave up 5 bases, with 11 bases separating them. The CDR3 totals 14 residues. The V gene's germline CDR1 is LGHDT and CDR2 YNNKEL (reference sequence).

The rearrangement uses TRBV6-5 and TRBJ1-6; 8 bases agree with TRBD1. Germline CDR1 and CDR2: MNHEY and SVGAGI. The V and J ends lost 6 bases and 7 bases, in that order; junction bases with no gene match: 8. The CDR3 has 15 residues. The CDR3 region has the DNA TGTGCCAGCAGAGCCGGACAGGGAGGAAATTCACCCCTCCACTTT. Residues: CASRAGQGGNSPLHF.

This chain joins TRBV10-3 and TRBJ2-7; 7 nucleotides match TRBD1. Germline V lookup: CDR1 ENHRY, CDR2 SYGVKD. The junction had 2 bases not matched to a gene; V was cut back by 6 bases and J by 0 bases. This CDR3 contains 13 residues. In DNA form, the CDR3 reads TGTGCCATCAGAGGGGACAGCTCCTACGAGCAGTACTTC. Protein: CAIRGDSSYEQYF.

Written as DNA, the CDR3 is TGTGCCAGCAGTTATACAGGGGACTATGGCTACACCTTC. Its translation: CASSYTGDYGYTF. The rearrangement links TRBV6-5 to TRBJ1-2; TRBD1 matches 7 bases. Germline assignment: CDR1 MNHEY and CDR2 SVGAGI. This CDR3 has 13 amino acids. Losses at the gene ends were 3 bases for V and 3 bases for J; bases not matched to a gene: 1.

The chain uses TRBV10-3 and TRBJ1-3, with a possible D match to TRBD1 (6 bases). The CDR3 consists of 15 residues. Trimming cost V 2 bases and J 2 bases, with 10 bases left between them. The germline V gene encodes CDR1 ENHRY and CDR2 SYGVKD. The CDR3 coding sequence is TGTGCCATCAGTGAGGGAACAGGGACTGGAAACACCATATATTTT. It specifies CAISEGTGTGNTIYF.

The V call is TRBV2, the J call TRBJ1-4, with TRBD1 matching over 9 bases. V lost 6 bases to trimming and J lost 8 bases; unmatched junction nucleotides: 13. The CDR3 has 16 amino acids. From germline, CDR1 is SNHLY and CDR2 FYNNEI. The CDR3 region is CASRRDRDKVEEKLFF. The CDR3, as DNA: TGTGCCAGCAGGAGGGACAGGGATAAGGTAGAGGAAAAACTGTTTTTT.

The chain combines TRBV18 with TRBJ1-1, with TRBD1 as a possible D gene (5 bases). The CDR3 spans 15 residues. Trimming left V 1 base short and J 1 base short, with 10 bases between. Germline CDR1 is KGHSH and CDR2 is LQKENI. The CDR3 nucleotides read TGTGCCAGCTCACCACGCTTGGACACGAACACTGAAGCTTTCTTT. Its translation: CASSPRLDTNTEAFF.

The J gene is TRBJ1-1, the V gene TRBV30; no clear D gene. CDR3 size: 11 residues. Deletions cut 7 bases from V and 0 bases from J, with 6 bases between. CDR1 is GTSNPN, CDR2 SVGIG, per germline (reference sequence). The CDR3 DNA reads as TGTGCCTACCGGGTGAACACTGAAGCTTTCTTT. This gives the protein CAYRVNTEAFF.

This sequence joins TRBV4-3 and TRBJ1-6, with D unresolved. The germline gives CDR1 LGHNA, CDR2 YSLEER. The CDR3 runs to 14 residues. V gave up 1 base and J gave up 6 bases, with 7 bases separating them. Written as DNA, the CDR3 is TGCGCCAGCAGCCAAGTTGGCTCTAATTCACCCCTCCACTTT. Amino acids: CASSQVGSNSPLHF.

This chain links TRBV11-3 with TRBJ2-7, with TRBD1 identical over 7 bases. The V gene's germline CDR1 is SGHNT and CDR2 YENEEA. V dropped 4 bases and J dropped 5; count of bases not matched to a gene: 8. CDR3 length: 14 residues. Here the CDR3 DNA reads TGTGCCAGCAGCTCGCAAGGGGGCGAGGACGAGCAGTACTTC. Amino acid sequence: CASSSQGGEDEQYF.

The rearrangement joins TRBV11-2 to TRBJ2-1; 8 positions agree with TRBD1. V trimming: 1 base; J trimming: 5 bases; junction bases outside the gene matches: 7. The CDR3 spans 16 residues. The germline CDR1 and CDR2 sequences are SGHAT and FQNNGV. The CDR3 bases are TGTGCCAGCAGCTTAGTCCGGACAGGGAAAAACAATGAGCAGTTCTTC. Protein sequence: CASSLVRTGKNNEQFF.

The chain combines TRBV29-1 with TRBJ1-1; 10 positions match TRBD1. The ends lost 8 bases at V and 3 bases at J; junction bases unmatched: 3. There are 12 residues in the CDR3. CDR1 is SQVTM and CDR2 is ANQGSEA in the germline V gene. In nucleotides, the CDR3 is TGCAGCACTGACAGGGGGCACACTGAAGCTTTCTTT. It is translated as CSTDRGHTEAFF.

Here the CDR3 reads CASSLRGGMTYEQYF. The CDR3 region has the DNA TGTGCCAGCAGCTTGCGGGGGGGCATGACCTACGAGCAGTACTTC. The V and J genes are TRBV11-2 and TRBJ2-7, with 9 bases aligning to TRBD2. Germline CDR1 and CDR2: SGHAT and FQNNGV. This CDR3 region has 15 residues. The V and J ends lost 3 bases and 2 bases, in that order; junction bases with no gene match: 5.